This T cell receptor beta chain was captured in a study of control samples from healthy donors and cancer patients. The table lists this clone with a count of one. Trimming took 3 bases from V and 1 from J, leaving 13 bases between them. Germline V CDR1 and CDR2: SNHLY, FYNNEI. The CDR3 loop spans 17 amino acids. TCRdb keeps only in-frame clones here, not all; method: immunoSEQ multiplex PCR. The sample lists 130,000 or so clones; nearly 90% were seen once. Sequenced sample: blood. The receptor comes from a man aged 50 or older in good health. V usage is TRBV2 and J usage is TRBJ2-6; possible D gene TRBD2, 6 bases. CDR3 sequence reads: CASSDGSGSSGANVLTF. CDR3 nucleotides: TGTGCCAGCAGTGATGGGAGCGGGTCGTCTGGGGCCAACGTCCTGACTTTC.